What follows are 2 T cell receptor beta chains derived from one specimen sequenced in a study of blood T cells in healthy people across ages. A J-beta primer mix and a sample-barcoded 5' primer were used in a second PCR of roughly 6 to 11 cycles. TCRdb re-called the 5' RACE reads through MiXCR, storing one row per CDR3 protein. The table lists around 1.5 million distinct CDR3 sequences, 35% to 45% of them singletons. The sample was blood. The receptor set was obtained from a woman between 18 and 29 years old in good health.

The table lists this clonotype with many counts. This chain links TRBV7-2 with TRBJ2-5, with D perhaps being TRBD1 or TRBD2 (5 bases each). Germline CDR1 and CDR2: SGHTA and FQGNSA. V dropped 6 bases and J dropped 5 bases, with 22 bases sitting between them. The CDR3 runs 16 residues. This CDR3 reads CASSLNSLGTVETQYF. The DNA for the CDR3 is TGTGCCAGCAGTTTAAACAGCCTGGGGACGGTGGAGACCCAGTACTTC. The full variable domain, its missing parts supplied by reference TRBV7-2 and TRBJ2-5, is GAGVSQSPSNKVTEKGKDVELRCDPISGHTALYWYRQSLGQGLEFLIYFQGNSAPDKSGLPSDRFSAERTGGSVSTLTIQRTQQEDSAVYLCASSLNSLGTVETQYFGPGTRLLVL.

The rearrangement links TRBV12-3 or TRBV12-4 to TRBJ1-1; 7 bases are a match to TRBD1. The CDR3 is made up of 14 amino acids. The V and J ends lost 7 bases and 6 bases, in that order; junction bases with no gene match: 11. CDR3 nucleotides: TGTGCCAGCATCCCCGTGGACAGGACCCCTGAAGCTTTCTTT. Its translation is CASIPVDRTPEAFF.